This is a list of T cell receptor beta chains from one sample in a study of blood T cell repertoires in COVID-19. Generated by immunoSEQ multiplex PCR, the TCRdb table keeps only in-frame clones and is missing some. Found here are about 150,000 clones, 84% of them singletons; the top ten hold about 40%. The sample taken for sequencing was peripheral blood. These receptors all come from a human donor in a cohort sampled during active COVID-19. CDR3s include the opening cysteine and the closing phenylalanine or tryptophan. D genes are given only for firm matches. For some rows the clone size is stated as once, few or many, or as a class when expanded; others skip it.

clone_size,j_call,d_call,v_call,cdr3_aa,cdr3_nt
NA,TRBJ2-1,TRBD1,TRBV11-2,CASSFRQGRGEQFF,TGTGCCAGCAGCTTCCGACAGGGTAGAGGGGAGCAGTTCTTC
NA,TRBJ2-3,NA,TRBV15,CATSLGPWGGSTDTQYF,TGTGCCACGAGCCTAGGTCCGTGGGGCGGTAGCACAGATACGCAGTATTTT
NA,TRBJ2-5,TRBD1,TRBV5-1,CASSLTGARGETQYF,TGCGCCAGCAGCTTGACAGGGGCCAGGGGGGAGACCCAGTACTTC
few,TRBJ2-1,NA,TRBV11-3,CASSLGANNEQFF,TGTGCCAGCAGCTTAGGGGCTAACAATGAGCAGTTCTTC
NA,TRBJ2-1,TRBD1,TRBV19,CASSIGQDEQFF,TGTGCCAGTAGTATTGGACAGGATGAGCAGTTCTTC
NA,TRBJ2-3,NA,TRBV7-2,CASRLEPAHEQYF,TGTGCCAGCAGACTCGAGCCCGCCCATGAGCAGTATTTT
NA,TRBJ2-7,TRBD1,TRBV20-1,CSASGTGEVDEQYF,TGCAGTGCTAGTGGGACAGGGGAGGTGGACGAGCAGTACTTC
NA,TRBJ1-6,NA,TRBV5-4,CASSYNRDNSPLHF,TGTGCCAGCAGTTATAACAGGGACAATTCACCCCTCCACTTT
NA,TRBJ2-5,NA,TRBV5-5,CASSSSSRETQYF,TGTGCCAGCAGCTCCTCGAGTCGGGAGACCCAGTACTTC
few,TRBJ2-1,NA,TRBV5-4,CASSFVGESEQFF,TGTGCCAGCAGCTTCGTAGGGGAAAGTGAGCAGTTCTTC
NA,TRBJ2-1,TRBD2,TRBV5-1,CASSLAGVGLGEQFF,TGCGCCAGCAGTTTAGCGGGAGTAGGGCTGGGTGAGCAGTTCTTC
NA,TRBJ2-5,TRBD1,TRBV19,CASSNGQVYQETQYF,TGTGCCAGTAGTAACGGACAGGTGTACCAAGAGACCCAGTACTTC
NA,TRBJ2-1,TRBD1,TRBV18,CASSPGTGEQFF,TGTGCCAGCTCACCCGGGACAGGGGAGCAGTTCTTC
few,TRBJ1-1,NA,TRBV7-9,CASSLGAGLMNTEAFF,TGTGCCAGCAGCTTAGGGGCAGGCCTCATGAACACTGAAGCTTTCTTT
NA,TRBJ2-1,TRBD2,TRBV7-2,CASSFTAGGYYNEQFF,TGTGCCAGCAGCTTTACAGCGGGAGGGTATTACAATGAGCAGTTCTTC
NA,TRBJ2-6,TRBD2,TRBV5-1,CASSGGTSGSGANVLTF,TGCGCCAGCAGCGGCGGGACTAGCGGGAGTGGGGCCAACGTCCTGACTTTC
NA,TRBJ1-2,NA,TRBV28,CASSLSGMAGRRTVVPTYGYTF,TGTGCCAGCAGTTTATCCGGCATGGCCGGACGGAGGACGGTAGTCCCCACCTATGGCTACACCTTC
few,TRBJ1-1,TRBD1,TRBV5-1,CASSLGQGAEAFF,TGCGCCAGCAGCTTGGGTCAGGGGGCTGAAGCTTTCTTT
NA,TRBJ2-3,NA,TRBV6-4,CASSGGVGDTQYF,TGTGCCAGCAGTGGCGGGGTGGGAGATACGCAGTATTTT
NA,TRBJ1-4,NA,TRBV5-1,CASSEGATNEKLFF,TGCGCCAGCAGCGAAGGGGCAACTAATGAAAAACTGTTTTTT
NA,TRBJ2-7,TRBD2,TRBV7-2,CASSFTSGGNYEQYF,TGTGCCAGCAGCTTTACTAGCGGGGGAAATTACGAGCAGTACTTC
NA,TRBJ2-7,TRBD1,TRBV7-3,CASSPMAGQGYEQYF,TGTGCCAGCAGCCCTATGGCTGGACAGGGCTACGAGCAGTACTTC
NA,TRBJ1-6,NA,TRBV5-1,CASSVTGSNSPLHF,TGCGCCAGCAGCGTAACAGGGAGTAATTCACCCCTCCACTTT
NA,TRBJ2-3,TRBD1,TRBV5-1,CASSPGQVVEDTQYF,TGCGCCAGTAGTCCCGGACAGGTCGTGGAGGATACGCAGTATTTT
NA,TRBJ1-1,NA,TRBV10-3,CAISGSRDTEAFF,TGTGCCATCAGTGGATCTAGGGACACTGAGGCTTTCTTT
NA,TRBJ1-2,NA,TRBV11-2,CASSLSTGDYGYTF,TGTGCCAGCAGCTTAAGTACGGGGGACTATGGCTACACCTTC
NA,TRBJ2-1,TRBD1,TRBV18,CASARGSPGQGYNEQFF,TGTGCCAGCGCTCGAGGGAGCCCGGGACAGGGCTACAATGAGCAGTTCTTC
NA,TRBJ2-7,TRBD1,TRBV18,CASSPGTGETGEQYF,TGTGCCAGCTCACCAGGGACAGGGGAGACGGGCGAGCAGTACTTC
NA,TRBJ2-4,NA,TRBV29-1,CSVLGTTIAKNIQYF,TGCAGCGTTCTTGGGACAACTATAGCCAAAAACATTCAGTACTTC
few,TRBJ1-1,NA,TRBV4-1,CASSQELPHLGNTEAFF,TGCGCCAGCAGCCAAGAACTACCCCACTTGGGGAACACTGAAGCTTTCTTT
NA,TRBJ2-5,NA,TRBV30,CAWSASRETQYF,TGTGCCTGGAGTGCCTCGCGGGAGACCCAGTACTTC
NA,TRBJ1-5,NA,TRBV2,CASSTSGLYNQPQHF,TGTGCCAGCAGTACCAGCGGGTTGTACAATCAGCCCCAGCATTTT